A selection of T cell receptor beta chains follows, all from one sample in a study of blood T cells in healthy people across ages. TCRdb re-called the 5' RACE reads with MiXCR, one entry per CDR3 protein. Of roughly 800,000 distinct CDR3 sequences listed, about 48% were seen once; the top ten hold roughly 37%. The specimen was blood. Receptor source: a man older than 75 in good health. Each CDR3 is given with its conserved first and last residue. The D gene is left open where the match is weak. Rows may omit the clone size; those that give it use once, few, many or a size class.

NA,TRBJ1-4,TRBV12-3/TRBV12-4,NA,TGTGCCAGCAGTCCGCGACTTGGGAAACTGTTTTTT,CASSPRLGKLFF
few,TRBJ2-3,TRBV20-1,NA,TGCAGTACCGACCGCACAGATACGCAGTATTTT,CSTDRTDTQYF
few,TRBJ2-7,TRBV20-1,NA,TGCAGTGCTAGAGACCGGGACACGTCCTACGAGCAGTACTTC,CSARDRDTSYEQYF
NA,TRBJ2-3,TRBV13,NA,TGTGCCAGCAGCGTAGAACACACAGATACGCAGTATTTT,CASSVEHTDTQYF
few,TRBJ1-2,TRBV25-1,NA,TGTGCCAGCGGGGGGGGCCGCTATGGCTACACCTTC,CASGGGRYGYTF
NA,TRBJ2-7,TRBV5-1,NA,TGCGCCAGCAGCCAAGGGACCGCCAGCTCCTACAATGAGCAGTACTTC,CASSQGTASSYNEQYF
NA,TRBJ2-7,TRBV3-1,NA,TGTGCCAGCAGCTACAGGGACTACTCCTACGAGCAGTACTTC,CASSYRDYSYEQYF
NA,TRBJ2-7,TRBV28,TRBD1,TGTGCCAGCAGTTTCCTCGGACAGGTTTTCGTGGAGCAGTACTTC,CASSFLGQVFVEQYF
few,TRBJ1-1,TRBV5-1,NA,TGCGCCAGCGGAATCACGGGGGGGCCTTTGAACACTGAAGCTTTCTTT,CASGITGGPLNTEAFF
NA,TRBJ1-2,TRBV4-2,NA,TGTGCCAGCAGCCAAGATCGCAACAGGGTGGCCGGCTACACCTTC,CASSQDRNRVAGYTF
NA,TRBJ1-2,TRBV12-3/TRBV12-4,TRBD1,TGTGCCAGCAGTTTAGCGCACGGACAGGGAGCTAAATATGGCTACACCTTC,CASSLAHGQGAKYGYTF
NA,TRBJ2-3,TRBV4-2,TRBD2,TGTGCCAGCAGCCGGTCAGCGGGAGAAGGCGCAGATACGCAGTATTTT,CASSRSAGEGADTQYF
few,TRBJ1-2,TRBV7-2,TRBD1,TGTGCCAGCAGCTCCGCCGGGACAGCTGGCTACACCTTC,CASSSAGTAGYTF
NA,TRBJ2-5,TRBV3-1,TRBD1,TGTGCCAGCAGCCAGATGGACAGGGTGAAAGAGACCCAGTACTTC,CASSQMDRVKETQYF
few,TRBJ2-6,TRBV27,TRBD1,TGTGCCACCGCCGGGACAGGGACCTCTAAGTCCAACGTCCTGACTTTC,CATAGTGTSKSNVLTF
NA,TRBJ2-7,TRBV6-6,NA,TGTGCCAGCAGTTCGAAAGGGCCCGAGCAGTACTTC,CASSSKGPEQYF
NA,TRBJ2-1,TRBV5-4,TRBD2,TGTGCCAGCAGCCCTAGCGGGAGAGGGCGGCACAATGAGCAGTTCTTC,CASSPSGRGRHNEQFF
NA,TRBJ1-5,TRBV29-1,NA,TGCAGCCTTCCCAGCCCCGGGACACCCTGCCATCAGCCCCAGCATTTT,CSLPSPGTPCHQPQHF
NA,TRBJ2-7,TRBV27,NA,TGTGCCAGCAGTTACGGAGGCGTAGGCTCCTACGAGCAGTACTTC,CASSYGGVGSYEQYF
many,TRBJ2-3,TRBV20-1,TRBD1,TGCAGTGCTGAAGACAGGGGGACAGTGGATACGCAGTATTTT,CSAEDRGTVDTQYF
NA,TRBJ2-3,TRBV2,NA,TGTGCCAGCAGTGCCTCCGGGACCGACACAGATACGCAGTATTTT,CASSASGTDTDTQYF
few,TRBJ1-2,TRBV5-1,NA,TGCGCCAGCAGCTTGTCGGCAGGTTCTAACTATGGCTACACCTTC,CASSLSAGSNYGYTF
NA,TRBJ2-1,TRBV10-3,TRBD2,TGTGCCGCAAGCGGGAGCTATGAGCAGTTCTTC,CAASGSYEQFF
NA,TRBJ2-3,TRBV20-1,TRBD2,TGCAGTGCCATCCAGCTAGCGGGAGGTTTAGATACGCAGTATTTT,CSAIQLAGGLDTQYF
once,TRBJ2-3,TRBV2,NA,TGTGCCAGCAGTCAGGACAGCGTAATCGGGACGCAGTATTTT,CASSQDSVIGTQYF
NA,TRBJ1-2,TRBV29-1,NA,TGCAGCGTTGACTACAGTGGCTACACCTTC,CSVDYSGYTF
few,TRBJ2-4,TRBV20-1,NA,TGCAGTGCTAAACTGTCCTCTTCTTGGAACATTCAGTACTTC,CSAKLSSSWNIQYF
NA,TRBJ2-3,TRBV7-8,TRBD1,TGTGCCAGCAGCCCCCGACAGGGGGCGAGCACAGATACGCAGTATTTT,CASSPRQGASTDTQYF
NA,TRBJ1-6,TRBV10-3,NA,TGTGCCATCGGCAAAACAGGGAAGGGGGATTCACCCCTCCACTTT,CAIGKTGKGDSPLHF
few,TRBJ1-2,TRBV7-2,TRBD1,TGTGCCAGCAGCTTAAACAGGGGCCGGTATGGCTACACCTTC,CASSLNRGRYGYTF
NA,TRBJ2-1,TRBV5-1,TRBD2,TGCGCCAGCAGGGCTGGGGAGGGGCGGTCGGATGAGCAGTTCTTC,CASRAGEGRSDEQFF
few,TRBJ2-1,TRBV7-9,NA,TGTGCCAGCAGCTTAATTGCGACAGAACCACCCCTATACAATGAGCAGTTCTTC,CASSLIATEPPLYNEQFF
NA,TRBJ2-7,TRBV27,NA,TGTGCCAGCAGTTCGTACTCCATGCAGTACGAGCAGTACTTC,CASSSYSMQYEQYF
NA,TRBJ2-1,TRBV29-1,NA,TGCAGCGTTGGCTCCTCCAATGAGCAGTTCTTC,CSVGSSNEQFF
NA,TRBJ2-5,TRBV10-3,NA,TGTGCCATCAGTGAGTCGGCCTGGGGCGGTTTTCAAGAGACCCAGTACTTC,CAISESAWGGFQETQYF
NA,TRBJ1-2,TRBV3-1,NA,TGTGCCAGCAGCCAATCTGGCCGAGGCTCCTATGGCCACACCTTC,CASSQSGRGSYGHTF
NA,TRBJ2-3,TRBV12-3/TRBV12-4,NA,TGTGCCAGCTCTGAGGGTAGCACAGATACGCAGTATTTT,CASSEGSTDTQYF
NA,TRBJ2-5,TRBV6-5,TRBD2,TGTGCCAGCAGTTACTCGATTGCTAGCGGGAGGGTTAAAGATGAGCAGTACTTC,CASSYSIASGRVKDEQYF
NA,TRBJ2-5,TRBV6-1,TRBD2,TGTGCCAGCAGTCGCCCGGGACTAGCGGGAGGGAACCACTACAATGAGCAGTACTTC,CASSRPGLAGGNHYNEQYF
many,TRBJ2-1,TRBV5-1,NA,TGCGCCAGCAGCTTGCAGGGGTACAATGAGCAGTTCTTC,CASSLQGYNEQFF
NA,TRBJ2-1,TRBV5-1,NA,TGCGCCAGCAGCCCTATGGGGGCGGGAGCGATGGGTGCGCAGTTCTTC,CASSPMGAGAMGAQFF
once,TRBJ2-5,TRBV12-3/TRBV12-4,NA,TGTGCTAGCAGAAGGGGATTGCGGTACCAAGAGACCCAGTACTTC,CASRRGLRYQETQYF
few,TRBJ2-7,TRBV3-1,TRBD2,TGTGCCAGCAGCTTTACTAGCGGGGTAGTCTACGAGCAGTACTTC,CASSFTSGVVYEQYF
NA,TRBJ2-3,TRBV6-1,TRBD2,TGTGCCACGCTTACTAGCGACGCGTATTTT,CATLTSDAYF
once,TRBJ2-1,TRBV6-2/TRBV6-3,TRBD2,TGTGCCAGCAGTTTGACTAGCGGGAGGGCCGAGGGGTCCATTCGTGAGCAGTTCTTC,CASSLTSGRAEGSIREQFF
NA,TRBJ2-7,TRBV5-1,TRBD2,TGCGCCAGCAGCACCGGACTAGCGGGAGGGCTTGGCGAGCAGTACTTC,CASSTGLAGGLGEQYF
NA,TRBJ2-3,TRBV7-2,TRBD2,TGTGCCAGCAGCTCCAAGGCGGGAGCGGGAGATACGCAGTATTTT,CASSSKAGAGDTQYF
few,TRBJ2-7,TRBV25-1,NA,TGTGCCAGCAGTGACCGGGATCTCGGCGAGCAGTACTTC,CASSDRDLGEQYF
NA,TRBJ1-2,TRBV5-1,NA,TGCGCCAGCAGCTTGGGAGACACCGTAGGTGGCTACACCTTC,CASSLGDTVGGYTF
NA,TRBJ2-1,TRBV5-1,TRBD1,TGCGCCAGCATGAGACAGGGGGCGGGGGACAATGAGCAGTTCTTC,CASMRQGAGDNEQFF